The present TCR beta chain was sequenced within a study of T cells after somatic rescue of genetic block. This clone came up once. Data came from immunoSEQ multiplex PCR; TCRdb stores just in-frame clones and leaves some out. The repertoire has under 15,000 clones, 71% of them found once; the top ten carry about an eighth. Sample: peripheral blood mononuclear cells (PBMCs). The sequence was obtained from a boy younger than 18.

The CDR3 coding sequence is TGTGCCAGCAGTTCGGGCACCGGGGAGCTGTTTTTT. Protein sequence: CASSSGTGELFF. The rearrangement links TRBV7-9 to TRBJ2-2; D remains ambiguous. This CDR3 region has 12 residues. V gave up 6 bases and J gave up 4 bases, with 6 bases separating them. CDR1 is SEHNR, CDR2 FQNEAQ, per germline (reference sequence).